Included here is one TCR beta chain sequence, with context. This sample was taken from a study of blood T cell repertoires in COVID-19. Study-level information: Specimens from acute and convalescent COVID-19 originated in the United States, Italy and Spain.

Methods used by the authors: Quantification of nucleated cells was approximated via reference gene primer amplification. TCRdb's copy holds only in-frame clones and misses some; the assay was immunoSEQ multiplex PCR. V and J calls and clone size are copied from that table; D and trimming were computed from the DNA. The sample holds approximately 70,000 clones, 72% seen once. The CDR3 extends over 15 amino acids. Trimming cost V 4 bases and J 7 bases; bases outside gene matches: 11. From germline, CDR1 is MDHEN and CDR2 SYDVKM. The chain couples TRBV28 to TRBJ1-2; 8 bases are a match to TRBD1. Sequencing input: PBMCs or T cells enriched from blood (not recorded which). The receptor was isolated from an older woman who had been exposed to COVID-19. The CDR3, as DNA: TGTGCCAGCAGTTATATTGACAGGGGTACTAGTGGCTACACCTTC. This encodes CASSYIDRGTSGYTF.